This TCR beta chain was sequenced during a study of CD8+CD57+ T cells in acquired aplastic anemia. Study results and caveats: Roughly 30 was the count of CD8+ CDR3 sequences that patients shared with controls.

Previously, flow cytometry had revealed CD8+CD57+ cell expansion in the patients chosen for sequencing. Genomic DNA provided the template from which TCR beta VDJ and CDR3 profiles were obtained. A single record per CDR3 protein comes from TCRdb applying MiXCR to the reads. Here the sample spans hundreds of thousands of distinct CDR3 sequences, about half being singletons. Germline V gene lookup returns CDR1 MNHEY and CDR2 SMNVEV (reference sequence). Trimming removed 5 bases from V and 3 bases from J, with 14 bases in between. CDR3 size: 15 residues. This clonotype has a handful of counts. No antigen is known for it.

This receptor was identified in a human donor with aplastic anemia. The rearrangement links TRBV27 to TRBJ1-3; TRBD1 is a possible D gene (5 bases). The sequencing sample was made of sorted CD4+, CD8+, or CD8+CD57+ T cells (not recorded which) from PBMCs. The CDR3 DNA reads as TGTGCCAGCAGTCCGTGGGGGGATGGTGGAAACACCATATATTTT. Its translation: CASSPWGDGGNTIYF.